Below are 15 T cell receptor beta chains sequenced from a single sample in a study of T cell responses to AZD1222 COVID-19 vaccine. Generated by immunoSEQ multiplex PCR, the TCRdb table keeps only in-frame clones and is missing some. Seen here are roughly 140,000 clones, under 95% observed once, and the top ten hold roughly 4.7%. The input for sequencing was peripheral blood, taken on day 0 of AZD1222 vaccination. These receptors were obtained from an adult in good health.

The rearrangement uses TRBV18 and TRBJ2-5, with 7 bases matching TRBD2. This CDR3 contains 17 residues. In germline, CDR1 is KGHSH, CDR2 LQKENI. Germline trimming cut 3 bases from V and 5 bases from J; bases unmatched to any gene: 15. In DNA form, the CDR3 reads TGTGCCAGCTCACCGCAGGCTAGCGGCCTAACGAAGGAGACCCAGTACTTC. This translates into CASSPQASGLTKETQYF.

This chain joins TRBV2 and TRBJ1-2; TRBD1 aligns across 9 bases. Germline CDR1 is SNHLY and CDR2 is FYNNEI. V shed 3 bases and J 9 bases; nucleotides not matched to a gene: 8. The CDR3 spans 14 residues. CDR3 amino acids: CASSDGQGKKSYTF. The CDR3 DNA reads TGTGCCAGCAGTGACGGACAGGGGAAAAAAAGCTACACCTTC.

The chain employs TRBV15 and TRBJ2-2; 7 bases fit TRBD2. CDR1 and CDR2 (germline): LNHNV, YYDKDF (reference sequence). The CDR3 sequence is 20 residues long. Losses at the gene ends were 1 base for V and 2 bases for J; bases not matched to a gene: 16. CDR3 sequence reads: CATSRGRRLADFFNTGELFF. In DNA, the CDR3 is TGTGCCACCAGCAGAGGTCGGAGGCTAGCGGACTTTTTTAACACCGGGGAGCTGTTTTTT.

V and J are TRBV9 and TRBJ1-1; tentative D call: TRBD1 (5 bases). V shed 4 bases and J shed 7 bases, with 20 bases lying between them. CDR1 and CDR2 from the germline V gene are SGDLS and YYNGEE. This CDR3 has 15 residues. The CDR3 protein is CASSPMGGVGLEAFF. The CDR3 DNA reads as TGTGCCAGCAGCCCAATGGGAGGGGTAGGCCTTGAAGCTTTCTTT. Using reference TRBV9 and TRBJ1-1 for the parts outside the CDR3, the full variable domain is DSGVTQTPKHLITATGQRVTLRCSPRSGDLSVYWYQQSLDQGLQFLIQYYNGEERAKGNILERFSAQQFPDLHSELNLSSLELGDSALYFCASSPMGGVGLEAFFGQGTRLTVV.

The rearrangement links TRBV3-1 (or the pseudogene TRBV3-2) to TRBJ1-3; D unclear. The V gene's germline CDR1 is LGHDT and CDR2 YNNKEL (reference sequence). The CDR3 has 12 residues. V was pared by 4 bases and J by 2 bases, with 3 bases between. The CDR3 reads CASSRTGNTIYF. CDR3 DNA sequence: TGTGCCAGCAGCCGAACTGGAAACACCATATATTTT.

This clone was counted once. This chain uses TRBV6-5 with TRBJ2-1; a weak D match, TRBD2 (6 bases). The V and J ends lost 1 base and 1 base respectively, with 8 bases between them. CDR1 and CDR2 (germline): MNHEY, SVGAGI. CDR3 length: 15 residues. The CDR3 DNA reads as TGTGCCAGCAGTTACTTCGGGGGTTCCTACAATGAGCAGTTCTTC. Its protein product is CASSYFGGSYNEQFF.

The chain carries TRBV28 and TRBJ2-5, with 7 nucleotides matching TRBD2. Germline trimming cut 10 bases from V and 4 bases from J; bases unmatched to any gene: 21. Germline values: CDR1 MDHEN, CDR2 SYDVKM. The CDR3 is 17 residues long. CDR3: CATSLGLAEKPGETQYF. In DNA, the CDR3 is TGTGCCACTTCCCTAGGGCTAGCGGAAAAACCGGGAGAGACCCAGTACTTC. The variable domain in full, with the rest retrieved from reference TRBV28 and TRBJ2-5, is DVKVTQSSRYLVKRTGEKVFLECVQDMDHENMFWYRQDPGLGLRLIYFSYDVKMKEKGDIPEGYSVSREKKERFSLILESASTNQTSMYLCATSLGLAEKPGETQYFGPGTRLLVL.

The CDR3, as DNA: TGTGCCAGCTCACCATCAGGGACCTACGAGCAGTACTTC. As protein: CASSPSGTYEQYF. The chain carries TRBV18 and TRBJ2-7, with D tentatively TRBD1 (5 bases). Germline-derived CDR1 and CDR2 are KGHSH and LQKENI. The CDR3 totals 13 residues. V lost 2 bases and J lost 2, with 7 bases in between. Looking up the rest from reference TRBV18 and TRBJ2-7 gives the full variable domain: NAGVMQNPRHLVRRRGQEARLRCSPMKGHSHVYWYRQLPEEGLKFMVYLQKENIIDESGMPKERFSAEFPKEGPSILRIQQVVRGDSAAYFCASSPSGTYEQYFGPGTRLTVT.

The V call is TRBV7-2, the J call TRBJ2-7; either TRBD1 or TRBD2 may fit D (5 bases each). Between the trimmed V and J ends, which lost 3 bases and 8 bases, there was a span of 8 bases. The CDR3 covers 11 residues. The germline CDR1 and CDR2 sequences are SGHTA and FQGNSA. The CDR3 region is CASSFREQQYF. Written as DNA, the CDR3 is TGTGCCAGCAGCTTCAGGGAGCAGCAGTACTTC.

This chain joins TRBV28 and TRBJ2-6; D ambiguous. CDR3 length: 15 residues. CDR1 and CDR2 (germline): MDHEN, SYDVKM. The ends were cut back, 2 bases at V and 1 base at J, with 6 bases in the middle. The CDR3 region is CASSLLKSGANVLTF. In DNA form, the CDR3 reads TGTGCCAGCAGTTTACTGAAATCTGGGGCCAACGTCCTGACTTTC.

The J gene is TRBJ2-2, the V gene TRBV10-1, with TRBD2 as a possible D gene (5 bases). In germline, CDR1 is WNHNN, CDR2 SYGVQD (reference sequence). This CDR3 has 13 residues. V was trimmed by 1 base and J by 5 bases, leaving 5 bases between them. The CDR3 DNA reads TGCGCCAGCAGTGAGTGGGAGACCGGGGAGCTGTTTTTT. Translating it yields CASSEWETGELFF.

This clone has a handful of counts. The chain links TRBV5-4 to TRBJ2-6, with D possibly being TRBD1 or TRBD2 (6 bases each). CDR1 is SGHNT and CDR2 is YYREEE in the germline V gene (reference sequence). The V end was cut by 3 bases, the J end by 2 bases, with 9 bases between. The CDR3 runs to 15 residues. The CDR3 loop is CASSWGAAGANVLTF. The CDR3, as DNA: TGTGCCAGCAGCTGGGGGGCAGCTGGGGCCAACGTCCTGACTTTC.

V is TRBV5-1 and J is TRBJ1-2, with D unresolved. This CDR3 is 14 amino acids long. V was clipped by 0 bases and J by 5 bases, with 11 bases between them. Germline V gene sequence: CDR1 SGHRS, CDR2 YFSETQ. As DNA, the CDR3 is TGCGCCAGCAGCTTGGACACTCGAACTTATGGCTACACCTTC. Translation gives CASSLDTRTYGYTF.

The rearrangement joins TRBV23-1 to TRBJ1-2; no firm D call. TRBV23-1 is filed as an ORF, its function uncertain. V lost 9 bases, J lost 8 bases, and 7 bases lay in between. This CDR3 is 9 amino acids long. The CDR3 bases are TGCGCCAGTATTAGGGGCTACACCTTC. Translating it yields CASIRGYTF.

This clone is labeled as medium-sized (0.01 to 0.1%). V usage is TRBV28 and J usage is TRBJ1-6; D is undetermined. Germline V gives CDR1 MDHEN, CDR2 SYDVKM. V shed 7 bases and J shed 4 bases, with 35 bases lying between them. This CDR3 is built from 22 residues. CDR3 DNA sequence: TGTGCCAGCATGGACGGAAAAACCAACGCAGACCCTTTAGCATTATATAATTCACCCCTCCACTTT. Its translation: CASMDGKTNADPLALYNSPLHF.